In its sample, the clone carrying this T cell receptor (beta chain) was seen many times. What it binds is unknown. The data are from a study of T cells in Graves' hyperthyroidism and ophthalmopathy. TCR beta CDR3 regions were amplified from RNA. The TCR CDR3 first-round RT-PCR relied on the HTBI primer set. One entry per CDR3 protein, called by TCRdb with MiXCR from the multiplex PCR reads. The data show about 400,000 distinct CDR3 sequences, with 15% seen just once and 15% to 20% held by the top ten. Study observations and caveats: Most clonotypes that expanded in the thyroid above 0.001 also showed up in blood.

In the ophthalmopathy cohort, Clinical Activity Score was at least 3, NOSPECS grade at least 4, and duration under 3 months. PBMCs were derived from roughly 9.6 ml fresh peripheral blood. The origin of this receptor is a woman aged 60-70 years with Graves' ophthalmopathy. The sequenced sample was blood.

CDR3 region: CAISEGLAGRDTQYF. The CDR3 DNA is TGTGCCATCAGTGAAGGGCTAGCGGGGCGAGATACGCAGTATTTT. V usage is TRBV10-3 and J usage is TRBJ2-3; 9 nucleotides align to TRBD2. V was clipped by 3 bases and J by 5 bases; unmatched bases: 6. Germline V gene sequence: CDR1 ENHRY, CDR2 SYGVKD. The CDR3 is 15 amino acids.